This T cell receptor (beta chain) was identified during a study of post-analysis software for immune sequencing data. Findings and caveats of the study: Among five TRBV segments more frequent in patients than controls were TRBV5-6, TRBV5-1 and TRBV20-1.

Tagging with unique molecular identifiers was a feature of the TCR beta cDNA libraries. TCRdb ran MiXCR on the PCR reads and lists one entry per CDR3 protein. The sample has about 620,000 distinct CDR3 sequences, around 47% seen once. Germline CDR1 and CDR2: SGHRS and YFSETQ. The CDR3 runs 14 residues. In regard to this clonotype: No antigen is known for it.

The TCR sequence derives from a girl under 18 with multiple sclerosis. The V gene is TRBV5-1, the J gene TRBJ2-5; D remains unclear. The J call may not be correct, given that the DNA end is closer to TRBJ2-7. The sequencing input was blood. The CDR3 sequence is CASSPAWGNDEQYF. In nucleotides, the CDR3 is TGCGCCAGCAGCCCGGCGTGGGGTAACGACGAGCAGTACTTC.